This T cell receptor beta chain was identified during a study of shared clonotypes between healthy human individuals. Study at large: CD4 naive and CD4 memory each took three plates per donor, while CD8 naive took two and CD8 memory one.

The protocol was immunoSEQ multiplex PCR, while the TCRdb copy is restricted to in-frame clones and leaves out a portion. This table has about 1 million clones, more than 65% appearing once. Germline values: CDR1 ENHRY, CDR2 SYGVKD. The CDR3 contains 13 residues. V dropped 4 bases and J dropped 1 base, with 7 bases sitting between them. This sequence originates from a man aged 18 to 29 in good health. The V gene is TRBV10-3, the J gene TRBJ1-1; D gene unclear. The sample was memory CD4+ T cells sorted from blood. Regarding subset: CD45RA-negative fraction. This chain's CDR3 is CAISAVRNTEAFF. The CDR3 nucleotides are TGTGCCATCAGTGCAGTCCGGAACACTGAAGCTTTCTTT.